This T cell receptor beta chain was observed in a study of T cell changes during pregnancy in multiple sclerosis (dated by TCRdb to about 2019). For context, the study as a whole: The study examined how the T cell repertoire changed over the course of pregnancy in women with multiple sclerosis.

Receptor libraries were prepared by the immunoSEQ multiplex PCR assay. The table was pulled from immuneACCESS by TCRdb, which kept in-frame rearrangements only. Such tables lose some clones; where checked, under half of the loss comes from unresolved V genes, and the rest has no known cause. This sample is represented by over 35,000 clones; about 92% of them were singletons. The ten most abundant clones make up around 1.3% of the sample. CDR1 and CDR2 are read off the germline V gene as MGHDK and SYGVNS. V trim: 6 bases; J trim: 2 bases; unmatched bases: 0. From cysteine to phenylalanine, the CDR3 is 13 amino acids long. Only the CDR3 region is kept as DNA, spanning 39 bases read in frame from base 1. About this clone: Its antigen remains undetermined. No per-base quality is available; no much larger clone lies one base away.

The clonotype originates from a female donor with multiple sclerosis, enrolled in a pregnancy study. The sample comprised peripheral blood. This chain is built from TRBV25-1 and TRBJ1-4; TRBD1 agrees with 7 junctional bases. DNA sequence: TGTGCCAGCAGCAGGGGGACTAATGAAAAACTGTTTTTT. Its translation is CASSRGTNEKLFF.